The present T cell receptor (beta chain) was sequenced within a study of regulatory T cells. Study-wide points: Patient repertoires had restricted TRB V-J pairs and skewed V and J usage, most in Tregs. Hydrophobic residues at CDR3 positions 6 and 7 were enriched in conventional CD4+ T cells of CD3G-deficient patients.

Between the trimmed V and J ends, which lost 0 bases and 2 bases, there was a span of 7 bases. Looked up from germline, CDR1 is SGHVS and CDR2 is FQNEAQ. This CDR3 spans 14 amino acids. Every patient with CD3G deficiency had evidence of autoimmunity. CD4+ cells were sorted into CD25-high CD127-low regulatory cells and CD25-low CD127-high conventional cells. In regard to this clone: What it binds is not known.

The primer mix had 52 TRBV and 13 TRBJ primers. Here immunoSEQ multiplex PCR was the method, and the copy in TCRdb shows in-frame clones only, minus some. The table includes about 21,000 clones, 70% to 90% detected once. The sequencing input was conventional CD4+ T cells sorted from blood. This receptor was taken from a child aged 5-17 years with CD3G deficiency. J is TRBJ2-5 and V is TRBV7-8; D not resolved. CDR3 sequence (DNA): TGTGCCAGCAGCTTAGCCATAGGACAAGAGACCCAGTACTTC. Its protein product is CASSLAIGQETQYF.